This T cell receptor beta chain originates from a study of cytomegalovirus exposure and HLA in healthy donors. On the study more broadly: Around 87 million unique TCRs, all from HLA-typed donors, were included in an early release of the data. Overall study results and limits: Reportedly, a later analysis found an Asian-associated ancestry cluster had fewer N-insertions than the approximately 640-donor mean. TRBV6-2, TRBV6-3 and some other V segments were unresolvable in 87-base-pair reads. As a later analysis showed, several of the most significant clusters appeared to be linked to common viral pathogens.

To note about this clone: The antigen remains unidentified.

PCR used 60 Vbeta primers and 13 Jbeta primers. Assay: immunoSEQ multiplex PCR; the TCRdb copy retains only in-frame clones and omits some. The profile shows more than 200,000 clones, more than 60% of them singletons. Germline V gene sequence: CDR1 LGHNA, CDR2 YNFKEQ. CDR3 length: 19 residues. The J segment lost 3 bases and the V segment lost 5 bases, leaving 16 bases of the junction unmatched. Sequenced material: PBMCs. J is TRBJ2-2 and V is TRBV4-2, with 9 bases fitting TRBD2. The sequence was obtained from a man aged 40-49 years in good health and CMV-seronegative. The CDR3 reads CASSGPRLRGGPDTGELFF. CDR3 bases: TGTGCCAGCAGCGGGCCGAGATTGCGGGGGGGCCCTGACACCGGGGAGCTGTTTTTT.